These 29 T cell receptor beta chains share one sample of origin, sequenced in a study of long-term antiretroviral therapy in people with HIV. Sequencing relied on immunoSEQ assay v3.0, run at survey level. Data came from immunoSEQ multiplex PCR; TCRdb stores just in-frame clones and leaves some out. The data contain around 25,000 clones, approximately 86% of them singletons. The sequencing used unsorted PBMCs, collected 1.8 years before starting antiretroviral therapy. These TCRs come from a man between 50 and 59 years old with HIV.

This chain uses TRBV5-4 with TRBJ2-5; no reliable D call. The germline V and J ends were trimmed by 3 bases and 3 bases, with 12 bases remaining between them. Germline V CDR1 and CDR2: SGHNT, YYREEE (reference sequence). The CDR3 covers 14 residues. The CDR3: CASSWRQVEETQYF. The CDR3 DNA is TGTGCCAGCAGCTGGCGGCAGGTTGAAGAGACCCAGTACTTC.

V is TRBV20-1 and J is TRBJ1-1; 8 bases align to TRBD1. The CDR3 totals 10 residues. Germline V gene sequence: CDR1 DFQATT, CDR2 SNEGSKA (reference sequence). The junction had 5 bases not matched to a gene; V was cut back by 5 bases and J by 12 bases. The CDR3 sequence: CSASDRGTFF. Here the CDR3 DNA reads TGCAGTGCTTCCGACAGGGGAACTTTCTTT.

The CDR3 coding sequence is TGTGCCAGCAGCTCCCGGACAGATGGTTACTACAATCAGCCCCAGCATTTT. This sequence encodes CASSSRTDGYYNQPQHF. The chain is built from TRBV13 and TRBJ1-5; TRBD1 is a possible D gene (6 bases). Germline V gene sequence: CDR1 PRHDT, CDR2 FYEKMQ (reference sequence). Trimming shortened V by 4 bases and J by 3 bases, and 19 bases separated the two germline ends. This CDR3 spans 17 amino acids.

V usage is TRBV19 and J usage is TRBJ1-2; D perhaps matches TRBD1 (6 bases). The V end was cut by 4 bases, the J end by 4 bases, with 16 bases between. The CDR3 spans 15 residues. Germline V gene data show CDR1 as LNHDA and CDR2 as SQIVND (reference sequence). The DNA of the CDR3 is TGTGCCAGTAGTACAGCCCTACAGGGATTCTATGGCTACACCTTC. Amino acids: CASSTALQGFYGYTF.

The chain uses TRBV7-6 and TRBJ2-2; no definite D call. The germline gives CDR1 SGHVS, CDR2 FNYEAQ. Trimming stripped 2 bases from V and 7 bases from J, with 11 bases between. CDR3 length: 14 amino acids. CDR3 DNA: TGTGCCAGCAGCTTAAGGTCGCTCGGCGGGGAGCTGTTTTTT. Residues: CASSLRSLGGELFF.

The chain joins TRBV13 to TRBJ1-2; maybe TRBD1 (6 bases). The V end was cut by 5 bases, the J end by 5 bases, with 21 bases between. The length of the CDR3 is 16 residues. Germline CDR1 PRHDT, CDR2 FYEKMQ (reference sequence). Written as DNA, the CDR3 is TGTGCCAGCAGCCAACTCCCCCAGGACAGCCCTTATGGCTACACCTTC. Amino acid sequence: CASSQLPQDSPYGYTF.

This clone was found a few times. The chain employs TRBV10-1 and TRBJ2-7; D gene ambiguous. The V gene's germline CDR1 is WNHNN and CDR2 SYGVQD (reference sequence). The V gene lost 3 bases and the J gene lost 3 bases, with 12 bases spanning the gap. The CDR3 length is 14 residues. CDR3 DNA: TGCGCCAGCAGTGATGGTGTGGGGTACTACGAGCAGTACTTC. This translates into CASSDGVGYYEQYF.

DNA for the CDR3: TGTGCCAGCAGCTTCCGGGCGGACTATGGCTACACCTTC. This codes for CASSFRADYGYTF. The chain carries TRBV7-9 and TRBJ1-2; D remains ambiguous. Germline assignment: CDR1 SEHNR and CDR2 FQNEAQ (reference sequence). This CDR3 region has 13 residues. Trimming left V 3 bases short and J 3 bases short, with 8 bases between.

The chain uses TRBV21-1 and TRBJ1-6. TRBV21-1 is a pseudogene locus. This CDR3 has 17 amino acids. Here the CDR3 reads CASSKWCKGGYHSPLHF. In nucleotides, the CDR3 is TGTGCCAGCAGCAAATGGTGTAAAGGAGGGTATCATTCACCCCTCCACTTT.

V is TRBV29-1 and J is TRBJ1-1, with no clear D. Between the trimmed V and J ends, which lost 7 bases and 0 bases, there was a span of 12 bases. Germline lookup yields CDR1 SQVTM and CDR2 ANQGSEA. The CDR3 runs 13 residues. This CDR3 reads CSAPQKMNTEAFF. CDR3 sequence (DNA): TGCAGCGCCCCCCAGAAAATGAACACTGAAGCTTTCTTT.

This clone was recorded once. The CDR3 loop is CASSELPSQGETQYF. The DNA of the CDR3 is TGTGCCAGCAGTGAATTACCTAGTCAGGGAGAGACCCAGTACTTC. The chain uses TRBV25-1 and TRBJ2-5, with D possibly matching TRBD1 (5 bases). Trimming took 1 base from V and 4 from J, leaving 13 bases between them. Germline assignment: CDR1 MGHDK and CDR2 SYGVNS. The CDR3 loop spans 15 amino acids. Using reference TRBV25-1 and TRBJ2-5 for the parts outside the CDR3, the full variable domain is EADIYQTPRYLVIGTGKKITLECSQTMGHDKMYWYQQDPGMELHLIHYSYGVNSTEKGDLSSESTVSRIRTEHFPLTLESARPSHTSQYLCASSELPSQGETQYFGPGTRLLVL.

This chain uses TRBV7-6 with TRBJ1-5; the D is unclear. Trimming left V 0 bases short and J 0 bases short, with 15 bases between. There are 18 residues in the CDR3. The germline gives CDR1 SGHVS, CDR2 FNYEAQ. The CDR3, as DNA: TGTGCCAGCAGCTTAGCGCACTCTCTGGCAGTTAGCAATCAGCCCCAGCATTTT. It is translated as CASSLAHSLAVSNQPQHF. Drawing the rest from reference TRBV7-6 and TRBJ1-5, the complete variable domain is GAGVSQSPRYKVTKRGQDVALRCDPISGHVSLYWYRQALGQGPEFLTYFNYEAQQDKSGLPNDRFSAERPEGSISTLTIQRTEQRDSAMYRCASSLAHSLAVSNQPQHFGDGTRLSIL.

This chain joins TRBV28 and TRBJ1-2; TRBD1 might be the D (5 bases). V was pared by 6 bases and J by 3 bases, with 14 bases between. Germline V gene data show CDR1 as MDHEN and CDR2 as SYDVKM. The CDR3 extends over 14 amino acids. The DNA of the CDR3 is TGTGCCAGCAGACCGACAGTCTCCTACTATGGCTACACCTTC. Protein: CASRPTVSYYGYTF.

Here the CDR3 reads CASRGGSYEQYF. As DNA, the CDR3 is TGTGCGAGCAGGGGGGGGTCATACGAGCAGTACTTC. This chain uses TRBV21-1 with TRBJ2-7; the tabulated D call, TRBD2, remains unverified against the DNA. TRBV21-1 is marked as a pseudogene. This CDR3 is built from 12 residues.

The gene calls are TRBV30 and TRBJ1-1; the D gene is possibly TRBD1 (5 bases). The CDR3 has 13 amino acids. Germline CDR1 GTSNPN, CDR2 SVGIG (reference sequence). V was cut by 0 bases and J by 8 bases, with 13 bases left in between. Written as DNA, the CDR3 is TGTGCCTGGAGTGTACGAGCAGGGATAGAAGCTTTCTTT. Amino acids: CAWSVRAGIEAFF.

This clone was detected only a few times. This chain uses TRBV2 with TRBJ1-6; D perhaps matches TRBD1 (6 bases). With 0 bases removed from V and 7 bases from J, the gap between germline ends came to 13 bases. Germline V gene data show CDR1 as SNHLY and CDR2 as FYNNEI. This CDR3 region has 16 residues. CDR3: CASSEAAGTGNSPLHF. In DNA, the CDR3 is TGTGCCAGCAGTGAAGCGGCAGGCACAGGGAATTCACCCCTCCACTTT.

The chain recombines TRBV5-4 with TRBJ1-3; perhaps TRBD1 as D (5 bases). V dropped 4 bases and J dropped 16 bases, with 18 bases sitting between them. The germline CDR1 and CDR2 sequences are SGHNT and YYREEE (reference sequence). The CDR3 has 12 residues. The CDR3 region is CASSTTPGTLYF. CDR3 nucleotides: TGTGCCAGCAGCACAACCCCCGGGACCCTGTATTTT. The full variable domain, rest sourced from reference TRBV5-4 and TRBJ1-3, is ETGVTQSPTHLIKTRGQQVTLRCSSQSGHNTVSWYQQALGQGPQFIFQYYREEENGRGNFPPRFSGLQFPNYSSELNVNALELDDSALYLCASSTTPGTLYFGEGSWLTVV.

The chain uses TRBV5-1 and TRBJ2-1; 8 bases are a match to TRBD2. The CDR3 has 14 amino acids. The ends lost 1 base at V and 9 bases at J; junction bases unmatched: 6. The V gene's germline CDR1 is SGHRS and CDR2 YFSETQ. CDR3 region: CASSLSGGPVEQFF. Written as DNA, the CDR3 is TGCGCCAGCAGCTTGTCGGGAGGGCCTGTTGAGCAGTTCTTC.

This chain links TRBV28 with TRBJ1-1, with 7 bases matching TRBD1. The J segment lost 5 bases and the V segment lost 5 bases, leaving 8 bases of the junction unmatched. Germline assignment: CDR1 MDHEN and CDR2 SYDVKM. The CDR3 runs 14 residues. The CDR3 loop is CASSGRQGRTEAFF. CDR3 DNA sequence: TGTGCCAGCAGTGGACGACAGGGTAGGACTGAAGCTTTCTTT.

For this clone: In this CDR3 the conserved last residue, phenylalanine or tryptophan, is missing, so a read error is likely. No DNA is shown, since the ends of the CDR3 on it are uncertain; the CDR3 is the one TCRdb lists. The chain joins TRBV7-9 to TRBJ1-1. The CDR3 length equals 10 residues, ends included. The germline V gene encodes CDR1 SEHNR and CDR2 FQNEAQ (reference sequence). CDR3 sequence reads: CASSLFMDGV.

This chain connects TRBV7-9 to TRBJ1-3, with 7 positions matching TRBD1. Germline trimming cut 6 bases from V and 1 base from J; bases unmatched to any gene: 3. CDR3 length equals 14 residues. Germline loops: CDR1 SEHNR, CDR2 FQNEAQ (reference sequence). DNA of the CDR3: TGTGCCAGCAGGGACAGGAATTCTGGAAACACCATATATTTT. It encodes CASRDRNSGNTIYF.

This clone has only a few counts. This chain links TRBV30 with TRBJ1-3, with D tentatively TRBD1 (6 bases). Looked up from germline, CDR1 is GTSNPN and CDR2 is SVGIG (reference sequence). This CDR3 contains 14 residues. V dropped 3 bases and J dropped 7 bases, with 16 bases sitting between them. CDR3 sequence: CAWRTRTDVNTIYF. CDR3 DNA: TGTGCCTGGAGGACCCGGACAGACGTCAACACCATATATTTT.

The V gene is TRBV5-1, the J gene TRBJ1-2; TRBD1 agrees at 7 bases. This CDR3 contains 14 residues. Germline V gives CDR1 SGHRS, CDR2 YFSETQ. The J segment lost 3 bases and the V segment lost 2 bases, leaving 4 bases of the junction unmatched. The CDR3 sequence: CASSFIGGDYGYTF. The DNA for the CDR3 is TGCGCCAGCAGCTTTATAGGGGGCGACTATGGCTACACCTTC.

The chain links TRBV5-3 to TRBJ2-3; tentatively, D is TRBD2 (5 bases). TRBV5-3 is an ORF, and what it does is uncertain. V was cut by 4 bases and J by 0 bases, with 12 bases left in between. CDR3 length equals 15 residues. This CDR3 is CARSPGESSTDTQYF. The DNA of the CDR3 is TGTGCCAGAAGCCCCGGGGAATCTAGCACAGATACGCAGTATTTT.

The gene calls are TRBV5-1 and TRBJ1-2; D possibly corresponds to TRBD1 (5 bases). V lost 4 bases and J 8 bases, leaving 12 bases between the germline ends. The germline V gene encodes CDR1 SGHRS and CDR2 YFSETQ. The CDR3 runs 12 residues. CDR3 in DNA: TGCGCCAGCAGCCCCCCGGGGGAGGGCTACACCTTC. This encodes CASSPPGEGYTF. Full variable domain (remainder filled in from reference TRBV5-1 and TRBJ1-2): KAGVTQTPRYLIKTRGQQVTLSCSPISGHRSVSWYQQTPGQGLQFLFEYFSETQRNKGNFPGRFSGRQFSNSRSEMNVSTLELGDSALYLCASSPPGEGYTFGSGTRLTVV.

This clone was recorded only once. V and J are TRBV6-6 and TRBJ2-3, with D perhaps TRBD1 (6 bases). V lost 11 bases and J 0 bases, leaving 12 bases between the germline ends. Germline V gene data show CDR1 as MNHNY and CDR2 as SVGAGI (reference sequence). This CDR3 has 13 residues. CDR3 loop: CALRRGSTDTQYF. DNA for the CDR3: TGTGCCCTCCGAAGGGGGAGCACAGATACGCAGTATTTT.

The V and J genes are TRBV10-3 and TRBJ2-1; a weak D match, TRBD2 (6 bases). Germline-derived CDR1 and CDR2 are ENHRY and SYGVKD. The V end was cut by 2 bases, the J end by 6 bases, with 11 bases between. The CDR3 has 14 residues. The CDR3 loop reads CAISEPVGGNEQFF. In DNA form, the CDR3 reads TGTGCCATCAGTGAGCCCGTCGGGGGCAATGAGCAGTTCTTC.

The CDR3 DNA sequence: TGTGCCAGCAGTTACGCTCGGAAAGGACCCACTGAAGCTTTCTTT. Protein product: CASSYARKGPTEAFF. J is TRBJ1-1 and V is TRBV6-5; no definite D call. Trimming took 2 bases from V and 4 from J, leaving 14 bases between them. This CDR3 comprises 15 residues. Looked up from germline, CDR1 is MNHEY and CDR2 is SVGAGI.

This clone occurred a few times. The V and J genes are TRBV2 and TRBJ2-7, with D unclear. The germline CDR1 and CDR2 sequences are SNHLY and FYNNEI. Trimming left V 6 bases short and J 3 bases short, with 9 bases between. The CDR3 totals 12 residues. CDR3 bases: TGTGCCAGCAGCGCTCAAGACTACGAGCAGTACTTC. It is translated as CASSAQDYEQYF.